This T cell receptor beta chain was profiled in a study of PD-1 blockade in classical Hodgkin lymphoma. Findings and limits, study-wide: What caused the repertoire differences, perhaps disease activity or prior therapy, remains undefined.

As for this clone: Its antigen is undetermined.

Described time point: newly diagnosed, previously untreated cHL patient sample. It was by magnetic negative selection that CD4+ T cells were purified from thawed PBMCs. What served as comparison were PBMCs in newly diagnosed, untreated classical Hodgkin lymphoma. TCRdb's table, derived via immunoSEQ multiplex PCR, lists solely in-frame clones and lacks some. The repertoire has fewer than 20,000 clones, about 90% of them found once; the top ten carry about 0.53%. Unmatched junction bases numbered 14, after V lost 10 bases and J lost 15 bases. The CDR3 is made up of 13 amino acids. The V gene's germline CDR1 is LNHDA and CDR2 SQIVND (reference sequence).

This sequence was found in a human donor with classical Hodgkin lymphoma. The rearrangement joins TRBV19 to TRBJ1-6; the match to TRBD1 covers 8 bases. Specimen: CD4+ T cells from blood. CDR3 coding DNA: TGTGCCACGAGGACAGGGAGCGGGTCGGACCTCCACTTT. This translates into CATRTGSGSDLHF. Filled out from reference TRBV19 and TRBJ1-6, the complete variable domain reads DGGITQSPKYLFRKEGQNVTLSCEQNLNHDAMYWYRQDPGQGLRLIYYSQIVNDFQKGDIAEGYSVSREKKESFPLTVTSAQKNPTAFYLCATRTGSGSDLHFGNGTRLTVT.